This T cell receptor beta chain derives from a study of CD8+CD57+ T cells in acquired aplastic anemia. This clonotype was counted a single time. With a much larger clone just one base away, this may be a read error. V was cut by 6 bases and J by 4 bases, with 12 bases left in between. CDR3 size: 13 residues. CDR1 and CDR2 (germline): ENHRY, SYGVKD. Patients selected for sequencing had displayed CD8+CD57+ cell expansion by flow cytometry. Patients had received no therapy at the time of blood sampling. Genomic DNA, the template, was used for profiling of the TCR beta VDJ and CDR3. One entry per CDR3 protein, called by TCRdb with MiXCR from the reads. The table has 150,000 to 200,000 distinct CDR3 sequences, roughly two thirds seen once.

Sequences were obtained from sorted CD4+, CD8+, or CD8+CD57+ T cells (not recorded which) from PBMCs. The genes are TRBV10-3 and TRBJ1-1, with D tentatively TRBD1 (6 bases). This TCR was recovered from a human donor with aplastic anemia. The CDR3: CAISGGRITEAFF. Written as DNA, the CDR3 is TGTGCCATCAGCGGGGGCAGAATCACTGAAGCTTTCTTT.